This T cell receptor beta chain was found in a study of blood T cells in healthy people across ages. The use of a sample-barcoded 5' primer and a J-beta primer mix characterized a second PCR of roughly 7 to 11 cycles. Tagging of each cDNA molecule was performed by a template-switch adaptor with 12 random nucleotides. TCRdb reprocessed the 5' RACE reads via MiXCR and lists one record per CDR3 protein. The sample includes about 1.5 million distinct CDR3 sequences, approximately 39% of them seen just once. This CDR3 is built from 18 residues. V lost 6 bases and J lost 1; bases outside the gene matches: 6. Germline CDR1 MNHNS, CDR2 SASEGT. This clonotype was observed a handful of times. Donors gave 9 to 10 milliliters of peripheral blood apiece.

Sequencing was done on a sample of blood. The origin of this receptor is a young woman in good health. This sequence joins TRBV6-1 and TRBJ2-1, with 16 bases fitting TRBD2. The CDR3 DNA follows: TGTGCCAGCAGCCTGGGACTAGCGGGAGGGGGGTCCTACAATGAGCAGTTCTTC. Its protein product is CASSLGLAGGGSYNEQFF.